The rows below give T cell receptor beta chains drawn from one sample of a study of T cells in narcolepsy. The assay was immunoSEQ multiplex PCR, and TCRdb's table has in-frame clones only and misses some. The sample includes around 24,000 clones, around four fifths of them seen just once. Sequenced sample: CD45RA- memory CD4+ T cells from PBMCs. These receptors all stem from a human donor with narcolepsy. The conserved cysteine and the conserved F or W are not part of the CDR3 here. Only part of the rows carry a size: once, few, many, or a class if the clone is expanded.

v_call	j_call	clone_size	cdr3_aa
TRBV27	TRBJ1-5	.	ASRPLIGEGQNQPQH
TRBV7-2	TRBJ1-2	.	ASSLAGQNYGYT
TRBV6-1	TRBJ1-4	.	ASSEAPGRSAGKLF
TRBV11-2	TRBJ1-1	.	ASSLTGDRVLNTEAF
TRBV11-2	TRBJ2-7	.	ASSGVSYEQY
TRBV7-9	TRBJ2-3	.	ASSFSALTDTQY
TRBV7-9	TRBJ2-1	.	ASSISAGGRSYNEQF
TRBV29-1	TRBJ2-5	.	SVAAGNGQETQY
TRBV9	TRBJ2-1	.	ASSARPDRYNEQF
TRBV5-1	TRBJ1-2	.	ASSFLQGDYGYT
TRBV28	TRBJ2-1	.	ASEGAYNEQF
TRBV27	TRBJ2-7	.	ASIDPSGPRGPY
TRBV11-2	TRBJ2-2	few	ASSLAALVGTGELF
TRBV7-8	TRBJ2-1	.	ASSPNAGQNNEQF
TRBV28	TRBJ1-1	once	ASSFATGARSEAF
TRBV29-1	TRBJ2-7	.	SVEGQTSSYEQY
TRBV5-1	TRBJ1-1	few	ASSLVGQGARITEAF
TRBV2	TRBJ1-2	.	ASSRDSNYGYT
TRBV7-3	TRBJ2-5	.	ASSLKPRGYGETQY
TRBV6-1	TRBJ1-2	.	ASSTGTVRGYT
TRBV27	TRBJ2-3	.	ASSIQGASDTQY
TRBV5-1	TRBJ2-2	few	ASSPRGSANTGELF
TRBV29-1	TRBJ1-1	.	SVESPGTEAF
TRBV2	TRBJ1-5	few	ASSPTRVQPQH
TRBV4-3	TRBJ2-5	.	ASSQGGETQY
TRBV6-5	TRBJ2-7	few	ASSRFGDGEQY
TRBV28	TRBJ1-6	.	ASSWARGNSPLH
TRBV18	TRBJ2-2	.	ASSSTANKGAAPGELF